A selection of T cell receptor beta chains follows, all from one sample in a study of shared T cell receptors in the human thymus. Profiled with immunoSEQ multiplex PCR; TCRdb holds only in-frame clones, not every one. The sample consists of some 700,000 clones, approximately 85% of them appearing once. These data are also associated with another study on human thymus T cells.

Sequencing input: thymocytes. Source of these receptors: a girl under two years old with a congenital heart defect. Each CDR3 is given with its conserved first and last residue. Fields, in order: CDR3 protein, V gene, J gene.

cdr3_aa: CASSHKNIQYF; v_call: TRBV28; j_call: TRBJ2-4
cdr3_aa: CASSRKGVLASGPANYGYTF; v_call: TRBV4-1; j_call: TRBJ1-2
cdr3_aa: CASSPRHPPDTYNEQFF; v_call: TRBV5-4; j_call: TRBJ2-1
cdr3_aa: CASSPGQNTEAFF; v_call: TRBV10-1; j_call: TRBJ1-1
cdr3_aa: CATSVYRDRVWGYTF; v_call: TRBV15; j_call: TRBJ1-2
cdr3_aa: CASGFSERGEVNEQFF; v_call: TRBV12-5; j_call: TRBJ2-1
cdr3_aa: CASSLCEKGIDSSNQPQHF; v_call: TRBV28; j_call: TRBJ1-5
cdr3_aa: CASSSRGPVYGYTF; v_call: TRBV7-9; j_call: TRBJ1-2
cdr3_aa: CASSLTGDREQYF; v_call: TRBV27; j_call: TRBJ2-7
cdr3_aa: CASSPLDRVYEQYF; v_call: TRBV5-1; j_call: TRBJ2-7
cdr3_aa: CASTLRKGGYGYTF; v_call: TRBV11-2; j_call: TRBJ1-2
cdr3_aa: CASSLELALPRLF; v_call: TRBV5-1; j_call: TRBJ2-1
cdr3_aa: CASSRTGVAGSGNTIYF; v_call: TRBV21-1; j_call: TRBJ1-3
cdr3_aa: CASSPLTVTRGRVYEQYF; v_call: TRBV4-1; j_call: TRBJ2-7
cdr3_aa: CSAQVYGYTF; v_call: TRBV20-1; j_call: TRBJ1-2
cdr3_aa: CASSATRETNEKLFF; v_call: TRBV5-1; j_call: TRBJ1-4
cdr3_aa: CATRGKVNNSPLHF; v_call: TRBV15; j_call: TRBJ1-6
cdr3_aa: CASRGGPGNTIYF; v_call: TRBV4-1; j_call: TRBJ1-3
cdr3_aa: CSVEGAVNTEAFF; v_call: TRBV29-1; j_call: TRBJ1-1
cdr3_aa: CAWSVGQGPTVPQMGEKLFF; v_call: TRBV30; j_call: TRBJ1-4
cdr3_aa: CASSFLPPTTQRGGADTQYF; v_call: TRBV7-6; j_call: TRBJ2-3
cdr3_aa: CASRDKQGAATSRLTEAFF; v_call: TRBV27; j_call: TRBJ1-1
cdr3_aa: CASSPGAYNEQFF; v_call: TRBV28; j_call: TRBJ2-1
cdr3_aa: CASSQELYWDRGF; v_call: TRBV4-1; j_call: TRBJ1-3
cdr3_aa: CASSGRTGPIQQPQHF; v_call: TRBV6-1; j_call: TRBJ1-5
cdr3_aa: CASSVIGTAYQPQHF; v_call: TRBV6-1; j_call: TRBJ1-5
cdr3_aa: CASSEAFPPINYGYTF; v_call: TRBV2; j_call: TRBJ1-2
cdr3_aa: CASSLGGAADTQYF; v_call: TRBV28; j_call: TRBJ2-3
cdr3_aa: CASSLYYSAGSQETQYF; v_call: TRBV7-6; j_call: TRBJ2-5
cdr3_aa: CASSLEQGSRNGYTF; v_call: TRBV7-2; j_call: TRBJ1-2
cdr3_aa: CASSLPWGRESYNEQFF; v_call: TRBV7-9; j_call: TRBJ2-1
cdr3_aa: CASSPRPGGGPETQYF; v_call: TRBV4-1; j_call: TRBJ2-5
cdr3_aa: CASSGNRVLFTGELFF; v_call: TRBV5-1; j_call: TRBJ2-2
cdr3_aa: CASSQEGAGGYSYEQYF; v_call: TRBV4-3; j_call: TRBJ2-7
cdr3_aa: CASSLGATSPEAVMDNQPQHF; v_call: TRBV28; j_call: TRBJ1-5
cdr3_aa: CASSSAHRALTEAFF; v_call: TRBV7-2; j_call: TRBJ1-1
cdr3_aa: CASSRRGGRGSNGYTF; v_call: TRBV27; j_call: TRBJ1-2
cdr3_aa: CASRGRQGVRNEQFF; v_call: TRBV2; j_call: TRBJ2-1
cdr3_aa: CASSPHHLRQGAYEQYF; v_call: TRBV7-9; j_call: TRBJ2-7
cdr3_aa: CASSPGTGAPTEAFF; v_call: TRBV14; j_call: TRBJ1-1
cdr3_aa: CASSYLTGGMFDTQYF; v_call: TRBV6-5; j_call: TRBJ2-3